The sequence of this T cell receptor (beta chain) was determined in a study of identical twins' blood T cells. Study-wide results and caveats: Abundant TCRbeta CDR3s overlapped more between twins than with unrelated donors.

Each CDR3 protein gets one entry after TCRdb re-called the 5' RACE reads with MiXCR. Here the sample spans 350,000 to 400,000 distinct CDR3 sequences, under 30% being singletons. Turning to this clonotype: What it binds is not known.

The sequence derives from a woman aged 18 to 49 in good health. Sample: PBMCs.

The CDR3 DNA follows: TGTGCCAGCAGTGACCATGACAGGGGTAATTCACCCCTCCACTTT. Protein product: CASSDHDRGNSPLHF. The chain has TRBV25-1 and TRBJ1-6; 8 bases line up with TRBD1. V shed 3 bases, J shed 6 bases, and the junction held 4 bases outside the gene matches. Germline assignment: CDR1 MGHDK and CDR2 SYGVNS. The CDR3 has 15 residues.